The source of this T cell receptor beta chain is a study of CD8 T cells in ankylosing spondylitis. Study results and limitations: Made up of several highly homologous variants, a TCR beta motif appeared characteristic of ankylosing spondylitis blood.

TCRdb reprocessed the 5' RACE reads with MiXCR, giving one entry per CDR3 protein. The profile shows fewer than 550,000 distinct CDR3 sequences, about 5.4% of them singletons. The sample holds many counts of this clonotype. What it binds is unknown. Germline V gene lookup returns CDR1 KGHSH and CDR2 LQKENI. The CDR3 sequence is 16 residues long. V was clipped by 1 base and J by 0 bases; unmatched bases: 2. The gene calls are TRBV18 and TRBJ2-3; 9 bases agree with TRBD2. This sequence was found in a male donor with ankylosing spondylitis. Sequencing was done on a sample of blood, either unsorted or a sorted T cell fraction (not recorded which). The CDR3 sequence is CASSPLTSGSTDTQYF. For the CDR3, the DNA is TGTGCCAGCTCACCACTGACTAGCGGAAGCACAGATACGCAGTATTTT.